The 21 T cell receptor beta chains below come from one sample, sequenced in a study of fetal regulatory T cell absence and autoimmunity (dated by TCRdb to between 2016 and 2019). Libraries were built with the immunoSEQ multiplex PCR assay. Held by TCRdb, this immuneACCESS table contains in-frame sequences only and omits some clones. Under half of the omission traces to an unresolved V gene where checked; the cause of the rest is unknown. The sample table lists 45,000 to 50,000 clones, roughly 80% of them with a count of one. Approximately 0.45% of the sample is taken by the ten largest. The sample consisted of cord blood. The receptors here all came from a newborn boy with IPEX syndrome.

This sequence joins TRBV6-5 and TRBJ2-2; D uncertain. Trimming stripped 2 bases from V and 9 bases from J, with 10 bases between. This CDR3 is built from 13 residues. In germline, CDR1 is MNHEY, CDR2 SVGAGI. For the CDR3, the DNA is TGTGCCAGCAGTTACGGTCCCCAGAGGGAGCTGTTTTTT. Protein sequence: CASSYGPQRELFF.

The sample holds one count of this clone. The V gene is TRBV7-5, the J gene TRBJ2-5; TRBD2 is the table's D call, not checked against the DNA. TRBV7-5 is given as a pseudogene. The CDR3 runs 14 residues. This CDR3 reads CVRVVVPVEETQYF. Here the CDR3 DNA reads TGTGTCAGAGTCGTAGTACCCGTGGAAGAGACCCAGTACTTC.

The chain carries TRBV5-1 and TRBJ2-7, with D tentatively TRBD2 (5 bases). This CDR3 contains 14 residues. Germline CDR1 and CDR2: SGHRS and YFSETQ. V was shortened by 0 bases and J by 1 base, with 8 bases between the two germline ends. In nucleotides, the CDR3 is TGCGCCAGCAGCTTGGAACCGGGATCCTACGAGCAGTACTTC. Translating gives CASSLEPGSYEQYF.

V usage is TRBV7-2 and J usage is TRBJ2-2; either TRBD1 or TRBD2 may fit D (5 bases each). The germline V gene encodes CDR1 SGHTA and CDR2 FQGNSA. This CDR3 contains 14 residues. V lost 5 bases and J lost 6, with 13 bases in between. As DNA, the CDR3 is TGTGCCAGCAGCCCCTCCCGGGGCCCCGGGGAGCTGTTTTTT. Translated, it gives CASSPSRGPGELFF.

V is TRBV25-1 and J is TRBJ2-3; D possibly uses TRBD1 or TRBD2 (5 bases each). Trimming cost V 4 bases and J 7 bases, with 21 bases left between them. Germline V gene lookup returns CDR1 MGHDK and CDR2 SYGVNS. The CDR3 sequence is 16 residues long. The CDR3, as DNA: TGTGCCAGCAGTGCGACAGTAAATGGAGGAAGGCATACGCAGTATTTT. Encoded protein: CASSATVNGGRHTQYF.

This rearrangement joins TRBV2 to TRBJ1-4; D is unclear. V was pared by 3 bases and J by 8 bases, with 7 bases between. This CDR3 is built from 12 residues. CDR1 SNHLY and CDR2 FYNNEI come from the germline V gene. CDR3 nucleotides: TGTGCCAGCAGTGAGGCCCTCGAAAAACTGTTTTTT. Protein sequence: CASSEALEKLFF.

The rearrangement links TRBV7-2 to TRBJ1-1; the D is unclear. From germline, CDR1 is SGHTA and CDR2 FQGNSA. The CDR3 extends over 15 amino acids. The V and J ends lost 4 bases and 0 bases respectively, with 12 bases between them. CDR3 nucleotide sequence: TGTGCCAGCAGCTCCTATGGAGGGATGAACACTGAAGCTTTCTTT. Residues: CASSSYGGMNTEAFF.

This chain links TRBV11-2 with TRBJ2-3; TRBD2 agrees at 10 bases. CDR1 and CDR2 (germline): SGHAT, FQNNGV. J gave up 5 bases and V 1 base, and 0 bases lay outside the gene matches. The CDR3 sequence is 14 residues long. CDR3 coding DNA: TGTGCCAGCAGCTTAGGACTAGCGGGAGATACGCAGTATTTT. This translates into CASSLGLAGDTQYF.

V and J are TRBV5-4 and TRBJ1-2, with D possibly TRBD1 on 5 matching bases. The V end lost 0 bases, the J end lost 5 bases, and 8 bases lay between the germline ends. From germline, CDR1 is SGHNT and CDR2 YYREEE (reference sequence). CDR3 length: 13 residues. Written as DNA, the CDR3 is TGTGCCAGCAGCTTGGCAGGGAGGTATGGCTACACCTTC. It yields the protein CASSLAGRYGYTF.

CDR3 loop: CASSPRRHSGNTIYF. CDR3 DNA: TGTGCCAGCTCACCACGGAGACACTCTGGAAACACCATATATTTT. The chain is built from TRBV18 and TRBJ1-3; D is unclear. The CDR3 covers 15 residues. Germline lookup yields CDR1 KGHSH and CDR2 LQKENI. V lost 1 base, J lost 0 bases, and 7 bases lay in between.

V usage is TRBV6-5 and J usage is TRBJ1-2, with TRBD1 identical over 7 bases. The CDR3 runs to 13 residues. V lost 7 bases and J lost 2; bases outside the gene matches: 4. Per germline, CDR1 MNHEY and CDR2 SVGAGI. The CDR3 DNA follows: TGTGCCAGCATGGAGGGACAGAACTATGGCTACACCTTC. It translates to CASMEGQNYGYTF.

The chain couples TRBV5-4 to TRBJ2-1; D uncertain. The CDR3 extends over 12 amino acids. Germline CDR1 is SGHNT and CDR2 is YYREEE (reference sequence). V was pared by 1 base and J by 2 bases, with 1 base between. CDR3: CASSLPYNEQFF. The CDR3 DNA follows: TGTGCCAGCAGCTTGCCCTACAATGAGCAGTTCTTC.

The chain recombines TRBV7-9 with TRBJ1-2, with D possibly TRBD1 on 5 matching bases. Germline CDR1 reads SEHNR; CDR2 reads FQNEAQ (reference sequence). The V end lost 5 bases, the J end lost 8 bases, and 24 bases lay between the germline ends. The CDR3 is 16 amino acids. CDR3 coding DNA: TGTGCCAGCAGCCATAGGGGCAGCCTTGAGATGGGCGGCTACACCTTC. It codes for CASSHRGSLEMGGYTF. Drawing the rest from reference TRBV7-9 and TRBJ1-2, the complete variable domain is DTGVSQNPRHKITKRGQNVTFRCDPISEHNRLYWYRQTLGQGPEFLTYFQNEAQLEKSRLLSDRFSAERPKGSFSTLEIQRTEQGDSAMYLCASSHRGSLEMGGYTFGSGTRLTVV.

V is TRBV5-1 and J is TRBJ2-2, with 8 bases aligning to TRBD1. The CDR3 contains 16 residues. V dropped 3 bases and J dropped 2; count of bases not matched to a gene: 6. Germline-derived CDR1 and CDR2 are SGHRS and YFSETQ. CDR3 nucleotides: TGCGCCAGCAGCTGGGCCGGGACAGGAAACACCGGGGAGCTGTTTTTT. The encoded protein is CASSWAGTGNTGELFF. Variable domain in full (rest from reference TRBV5-1 and TRBJ2-2): KAGVTQTPRYLIKTRGQQVTLSCSPISGHRSVSWYQQTPGQGLQFLFEYFSETQRNKGNFPGRFSGRQFSNSRSEMNVSTLELGDSALYLCASSWAGTGNTGELFFGEGSRLTVL.

The rearrangement uses TRBV30 and TRBJ2-5; 14 positions match TRBD2. With 5 bases clipped from V and 5 bases from J, the junction kept 7 bases outside the gene matches. CDR1 GTSNPN and CDR2 SVGIG come from the germline V gene (reference sequence). This CDR3 comprises 15 residues. As DNA, the CDR3 is TGTGCCTGGGGGACTAGCGGGGGCCGTGGGGAGACCCAGTACTTC. This gives the protein CAWGTSGGRGETQYF.

This chain connects TRBV30 to TRBJ2-7, with TRBD2 matching over 12 bases. Trimming cost V 0 bases and J 4 bases; bases outside gene matches: 1. The CDR3 runs 14 residues. The V gene's germline CDR1 is GTSNPN and CDR2 SVGIG (reference sequence). The DNA for the CDR3 is TGTGCCTGGAGTGTAGGGACTAGCGGGTACGAGCAGTACTTC. Its translation is CAWSVGTSGYEQYF.

The CDR3: CASGQGASTDTQYF. The CDR3 nucleotides read TGTGCCAGTGGACAGGGGGCTAGCACAGATACGCAGTATTTT. The chain is built from TRBV6-6 and TRBJ2-3; TRBD1 matches 11 bases. This CDR3 region has 14 residues. Germline loops: CDR1 MNHNY, CDR2 SVGAGI (reference sequence). Trimming at V came to 9 bases and at J to 0 bases, leaving 2 bases not matched to a gene.

The rearrangement uses TRBV10-3 and TRBJ2-1, with TRBD1 identical over 7 bases. The V gene end was trimmed by 7 bases and the J gene end by 6 bases; junction bases not matched to a gene: 0. This CDR3 is 11 amino acids long. Germline lookup yields CDR1 ENHRY and CDR2 SYGVKD. The CDR3 DNA follows: TGTGCCATCACAGGGGGCAATGAGCAGTTCTTC. Encoded protein: CAITGGNEQFF.

The chain joins TRBV27 to TRBJ2-3; TRBD2 matches at 12 bases. From germline, CDR1 is MNHEY and CDR2 SMNVEV (reference sequence). The CDR3 consists of 13 residues. With V trimmed by 6 bases and J by 5 bases, 0 bases remained unmatched. The DNA of the CDR3 is TGTGCCAGCAGGACTAGCGGGAGAGATACGCAGTATTTT. Its translation: CASRTSGRDTQYF.

V usage is TRBV30 and J usage is TRBJ1-3; D is undetermined. There are 14 residues in the CDR3. Trimming removed 0 bases at V and 5 bases at J, with 11 bases between. Germline CDR1 GTSNPN, CDR2 SVGIG (reference sequence). CDR3 coding DNA: TGTGCCTGGAGTGTACGACGTGCCAGAAACACCATATATTTT. It is translated as CAWSVRRARNTIYF. Full variable domain (remainder filled in from reference TRBV30 and TRBJ1-3): SQTIHQWPATLVQPVGSPLSLECTVEGTSNPNLYWYRQAAGRGLQLLFYSVGIGQISSEVPQNLSASRPQDRQFILSSKKLLLSDSGFYLCAWSVRRARNTIYFGEGSWLTVV.

The rearrangement links TRBV6-5 to TRBJ1-1, with a tentative D call TRBD1 (6 bases). The CDR3 spans 12 residues. CDR1 is MNHEY and CDR2 is SVGAGI in the germline V gene. V was cut by 4 bases and J by 6 bases, with 9 bases left in between. The CDR3 sequence: CASSLGGPEAFF. In DNA, the CDR3 is TGTGCCAGCAGTTTGGGGGGCCCTGAAGCTTTCTTT.